This TCR beta chain was captured by sequencing in a study of T cells in Graves' hyperthyroidism and ophthalmopathy (dated by TCRdb to between 2019 and 2020). Regarding the complete study: Peripheral blood samples were taken at the time of initial diagnosis, prior to any treatment. A discovery cohort of roughly 96 patients, roughly 43 with Graves' ophthalmopathy and about 58 with stable Graves' hyperthyroidism, was used to find distinguishing TCR V-J signatures. Prospective prediction of ophthalmopathy was tested in an independent validation cohort consisting of roughly 20 hyperthyroidism patients and more than 15 patients who later progressed to ophthalmopathy. For training and testing, the 80 to 100 patients in the discovery cohort were randomly divided in a 7:3 ratio. Thyroid tissue and blood T-cell repertoires from about six Graves' hyperthyroidism patients were also compared in the study. After sampling, hyperthyroidism patients received methimazole starting at 30 mg daily, and ophthalmopathy patients received high-dose intravenous methylprednisolone. The paper describes TCR Vbeta CDR3 sequencing of roughly 130 peripheral blood samples, made up of approximately 40 ophthalmopathy patients, around 78 hyperthyroidism patients and 17 progressor patients.

Paper-wide results and their limitations: Sample size was not statistically predetermined, and blinding of investigators to group allocation was not performed. Most expanded thyroid clonotypes (frequency above 0.001) were also found in blood, which suggests that blood repertoires may mirror thyroid immune responses. A model built on a 13 V-J signature distinguished ophthalmopathy from stable hyperthyroidism, reaching approximately 89% sensitivity and 81.08% specificity in cross-validation and 80%/75% in testing. In validation, the model predicted progression to ophthalmopathy a median of 6.5 months before onset, with over 60% sensitivity and about 72% specificity.

TCR beta CDR3 regions were amplified from RNA transcripts. A first-round RT-PCR of the TCR CDR3 used the HTBI primer set with the Qiagen OneStep RT-PCR kit. Libraries were constructed in a second round of multiplex PCR, after which size selection and purification were carried out. Sequencing of the libraries was done on an Illumina HiSeq2000 using paired-end 100 bp reads. Regarding the original processing steps: SOAPnuke was used to process the raw data, with reads discarded if the reads contained adapters or uncalled bases, had a mean Phred below 15, or lacked an exact constant-primer or identifier match. High-quality paired reads were merged using COPE v1.2.5, and each unique nucleotide sequence was defined as a clonotype. MiTCR v1.1 was used to align clonotypes to the IMGT TRBV, TRBD and TRBJ reference segments. Analysis was restricted to V-J combinations with a frequency above 0.0001, which covered approximately 99% of repertoires. The TCS score was defined as F50 (clonal expansion) divided by E x V (chaos), with BLOSUM62-based TCRdist calculated between CDR3 peptides within each V-J. Welch's t-statistics and random forest reduced roughly 500 V-J features to around 14, which were used in a naive Bayes classifier (R e1071). TCRdb ran its own pipeline on the public reads, namely fastp trimming at Q25 and MiXCR clone calling, and kept in-frame beta chains. Entries are consolidated by CDR3 protein sequence, retaining the most common genes and DNA. Clone size and V and J calls follow TCRdb, not the original study. For this sample the table gives over 300,000 distinct CDR3 sequences, of which 11% to 15% were detected only once. More than 9.5% of the sample rests with the top ten.

The germline V gene (reference sequence) yields SGHNT for CDR1 and YYREEE for CDR2. Spanning cysteine to phenylalanine, the CDR3 consists of 16 amino acids. Just CDR3 DNA is preserved here, 48 bases in frame from base 1. For this chain, trimming is 3 bases at the V end and 0 bases at the J end, and the number of junction bases without a gene match is 7. Stable Graves' hyperthyroidism was defined as no progression to ophthalmopathy during 18 months of follow-up. Hyperthyroidism patients were newly diagnosed, had a disease duration of under 2 months, and were aged 18 to 65 years. Patients with uncontrolled infections, other autoimmune diseases, pregnancy or lactation were excluded. Diagnoses relied on clinical symptoms, serum thyroxine and TRAb, thyroid ultrasound and orbital computed tomography. Ficoll-Paque density gradient centrifugation was used to isolate PBMCs from around 9.1 ml of fresh peripheral blood. Trizol reagent was used to extract total RNA, and RNA quality was then checked on an Agilent 2100 Bioanalyzer.

This clonotype appeared many times. What antigen it recognizes has not been identified. The sample holds no much larger clone one base away, and base qualities are not on file. Recombination joined TRBV5-4 with TRBJ2-3, with 7 bases matching TRBD2. This clonotype originated in a woman in her sixties or seventies with Graves' hyperthyroidism. Sequencing was done on a sample of blood. The DNA sequence follows: TGTGCCAGCAGCTGGGGTAGCGGGTCTAGCACAGATACGCAGTATTTT. Translated, it gives CASSWGSGSSTDTQYF.